Many counts were recorded for the clone carrying this T cell receptor beta chain. Its antigen is undetermined. The data originate from a study of T cells in Graves' hyperthyroidism and ophthalmopathy. There were TCR beta CDR3 regions amplified from RNA transcripts. Primed by the HTBI set, a first-round RT-PCR was run on the TCR CDR3. TCRdb used MiXCR to reprocess the multiplex PCR reads, holding one entry per CDR3 protein. Seen here are roughly 630,000 distinct CDR3 sequences, more than 15% observed once, and the top ten hold under 7.5%. Points from the study as a whole: The majority of expanded thyroid clonotypes above 0.001 also appeared in blood.

Based on clinical symptoms, serum thyroxine and TRAb, thyroid ultrasound and orbital computed tomography, diagnoses were reached. The length of the CDR3 is 16 residues. Germline loops: CDR1 KGHDR, CDR2 SFDVKD. Trimming took 4 bases from V and 0 from J; bases not matched to a gene: 4. This TCR came from a woman aged 25 to 39 with Graves' hyperthyroidism. Specimen: blood. The chain recombines TRBV24-1 with TRBJ2-2, with 7 bases that match TRBD1. Here the CDR3 reads CATSDRQGANTGELFF. The DNA of the CDR3 is TGTGCCACCAGTGACCGACAGGGAGCGAACACCGGGGAGCTGTTTTTT.